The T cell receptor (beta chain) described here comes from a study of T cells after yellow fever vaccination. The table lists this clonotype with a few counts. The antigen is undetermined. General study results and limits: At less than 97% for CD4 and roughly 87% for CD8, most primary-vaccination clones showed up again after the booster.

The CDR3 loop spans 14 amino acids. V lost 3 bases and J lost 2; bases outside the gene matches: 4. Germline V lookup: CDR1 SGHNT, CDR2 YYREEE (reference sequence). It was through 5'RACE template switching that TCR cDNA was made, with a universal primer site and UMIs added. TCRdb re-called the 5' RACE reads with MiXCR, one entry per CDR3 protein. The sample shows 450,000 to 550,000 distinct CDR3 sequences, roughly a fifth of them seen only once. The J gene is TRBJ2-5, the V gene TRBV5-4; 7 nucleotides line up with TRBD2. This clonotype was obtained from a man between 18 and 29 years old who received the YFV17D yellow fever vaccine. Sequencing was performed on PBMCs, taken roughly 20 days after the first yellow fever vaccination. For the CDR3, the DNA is TGTGCCAGCAGCTCCCGGACTAGACAAGAGACCCAGTACTTC. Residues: CASSSRTRQETQYF.